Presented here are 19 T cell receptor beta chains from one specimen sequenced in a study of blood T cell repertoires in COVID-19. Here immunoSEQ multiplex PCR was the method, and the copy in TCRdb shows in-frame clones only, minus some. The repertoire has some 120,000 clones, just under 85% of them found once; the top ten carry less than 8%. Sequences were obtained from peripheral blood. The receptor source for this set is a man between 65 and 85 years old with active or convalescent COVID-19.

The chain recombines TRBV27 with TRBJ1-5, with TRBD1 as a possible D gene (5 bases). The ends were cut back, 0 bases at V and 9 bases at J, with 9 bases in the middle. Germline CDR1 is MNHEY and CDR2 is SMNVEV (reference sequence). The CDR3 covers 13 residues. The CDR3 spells CASSLSGLLPQHF. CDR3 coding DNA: TGTGCCAGCAGTTTATCGGGGCTGCTGCCCCAGCATTTT.

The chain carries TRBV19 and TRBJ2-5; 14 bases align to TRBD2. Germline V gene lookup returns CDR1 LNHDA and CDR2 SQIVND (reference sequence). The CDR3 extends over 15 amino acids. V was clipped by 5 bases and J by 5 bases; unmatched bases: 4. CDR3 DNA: TGTGCCAGTAGTGAGACTAGCGGGAGGGTTGAGACCCAGTACTTC. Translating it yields CASSETSGRVETQYF.

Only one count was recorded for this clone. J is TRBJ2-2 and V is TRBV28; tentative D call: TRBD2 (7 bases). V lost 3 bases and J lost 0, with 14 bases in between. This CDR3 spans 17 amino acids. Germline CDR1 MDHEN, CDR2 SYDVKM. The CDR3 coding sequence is TGTGCCAGCAGTTTGCGGGGGCTAAACTCGAACACCGGGGAGCTGTTTTTT. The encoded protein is CASSLRGLNSNTGELFF.

The CDR3 reads CASSSGLANTGELFF. In DNA form, the CDR3 reads TGTGCCAGCAGCAGCGGACTAGCTAACACCGGGGAGCTGTTTTTT. The chain joins TRBV25-1 to TRBJ2-2, with 8 bases matching TRBD2. With V trimmed by 6 bases and J by 2 bases, 5 bases remained unmatched. The CDR3 runs to 15 residues. The germline gives CDR1 MGHDK, CDR2 SYGVNS.

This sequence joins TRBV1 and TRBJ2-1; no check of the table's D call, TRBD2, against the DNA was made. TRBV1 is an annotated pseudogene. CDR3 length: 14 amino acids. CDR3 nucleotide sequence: TGCACCAGCAGCCAAGATACTATCGACAATGAGCAGTTCTTC. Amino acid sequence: CTSSQDTIDNEQFF.

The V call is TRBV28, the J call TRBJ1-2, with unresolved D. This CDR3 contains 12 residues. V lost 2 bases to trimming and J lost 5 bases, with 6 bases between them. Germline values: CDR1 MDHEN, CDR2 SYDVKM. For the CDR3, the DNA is TGTGCCAGCAGTTTAGCAGTGTATGGCTACACCTTC. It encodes CASSLAVYGYTF.

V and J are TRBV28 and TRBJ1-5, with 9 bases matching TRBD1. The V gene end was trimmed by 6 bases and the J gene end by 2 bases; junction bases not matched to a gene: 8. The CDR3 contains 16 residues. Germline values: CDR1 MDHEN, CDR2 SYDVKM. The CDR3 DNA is TGTGCCAGCAGAGACCAGGACAGGGGTGGCAATCAGCCCCAGCATTTT. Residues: CASRDQDRGGNQPQHF.

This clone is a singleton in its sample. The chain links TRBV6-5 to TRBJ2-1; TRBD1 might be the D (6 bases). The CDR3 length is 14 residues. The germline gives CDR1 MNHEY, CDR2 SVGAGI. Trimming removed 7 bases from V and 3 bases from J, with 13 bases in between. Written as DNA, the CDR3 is TGTGCCAGCACCAACCGGGACAACTACAATGAGCAGTTCTTC. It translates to CASTNRDNYNEQFF.

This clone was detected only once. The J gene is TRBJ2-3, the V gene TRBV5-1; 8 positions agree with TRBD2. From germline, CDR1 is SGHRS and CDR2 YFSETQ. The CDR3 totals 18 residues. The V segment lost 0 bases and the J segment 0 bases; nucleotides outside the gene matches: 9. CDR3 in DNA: TGCGCCAGCAGCTTGGGAGTGAGCGGGAGTCCTAGCACAGATACGCAGTATTTT. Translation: CASSLGVSGSPSTDTQYF.

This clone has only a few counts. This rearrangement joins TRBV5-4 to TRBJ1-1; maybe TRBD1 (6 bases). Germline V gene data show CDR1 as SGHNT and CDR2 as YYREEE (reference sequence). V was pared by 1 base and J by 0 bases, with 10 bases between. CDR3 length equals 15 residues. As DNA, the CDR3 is TGTGCCAGCAGCTTGAAGGCAGGGGTGAACACTGAAGCTTTCTTT. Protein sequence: CASSLKAGVNTEAFF.

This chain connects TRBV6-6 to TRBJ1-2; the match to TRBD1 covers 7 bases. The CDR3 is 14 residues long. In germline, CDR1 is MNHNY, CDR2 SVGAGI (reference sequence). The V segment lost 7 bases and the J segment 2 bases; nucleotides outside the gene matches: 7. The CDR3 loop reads CASTRGMGNYGYTF. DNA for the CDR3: TGTGCCAGCACCAGGGGGATGGGGAACTATGGCTACACCTTC.

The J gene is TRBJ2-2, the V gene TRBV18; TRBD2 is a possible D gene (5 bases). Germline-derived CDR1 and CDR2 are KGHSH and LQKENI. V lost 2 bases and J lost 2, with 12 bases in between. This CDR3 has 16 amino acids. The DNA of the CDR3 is TGTGCCAGCTCACCATCTTCTCTAGCAAACACCGGGGAGCTGTTTTTT. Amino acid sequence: CASSPSSLANTGELFF. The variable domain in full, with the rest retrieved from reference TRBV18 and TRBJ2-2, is NAGVMQNPRHLVRRRGQEARLRCSPMKGHSHVYWYRQLPEEGLKFMVYLQKENIIDESGMPKERFSAEFPKEGPSILRIQQVVRGDSAAYFCASSPSSLANTGELFFGEGSRLTVL.

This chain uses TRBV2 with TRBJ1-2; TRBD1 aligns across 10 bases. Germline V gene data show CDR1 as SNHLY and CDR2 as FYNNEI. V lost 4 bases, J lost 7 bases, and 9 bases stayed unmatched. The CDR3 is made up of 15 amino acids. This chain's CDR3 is CASSARQGAVSGYTF. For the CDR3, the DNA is TGTGCCAGCAGTGCCCGACAGGGGGCTGTGAGTGGCTACACCTTC.

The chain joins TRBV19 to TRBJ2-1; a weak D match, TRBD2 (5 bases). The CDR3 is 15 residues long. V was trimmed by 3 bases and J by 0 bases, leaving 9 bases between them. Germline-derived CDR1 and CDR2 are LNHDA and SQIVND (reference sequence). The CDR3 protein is CASSIGIGSYNEQFF. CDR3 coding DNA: TGTGCCAGTAGTATCGGGATAGGCTCCTACAATGAGCAGTTCTTC.

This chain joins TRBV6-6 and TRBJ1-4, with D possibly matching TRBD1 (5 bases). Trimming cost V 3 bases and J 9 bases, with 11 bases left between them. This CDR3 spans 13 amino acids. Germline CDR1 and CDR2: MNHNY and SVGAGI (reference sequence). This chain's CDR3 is CASSYGADQKLFF. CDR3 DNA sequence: TGTGCCAGCAGTTATGGGGCAGACCAAAAACTGTTTTTT.

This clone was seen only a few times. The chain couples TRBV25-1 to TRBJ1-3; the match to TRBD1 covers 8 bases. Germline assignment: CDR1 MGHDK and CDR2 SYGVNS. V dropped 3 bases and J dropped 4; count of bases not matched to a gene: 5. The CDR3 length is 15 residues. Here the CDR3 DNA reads TGTGCCAGCAGTGAGACGACAGGGGCGGGAAACACCATATATTTT. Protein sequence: CASSETTGAGNTIYF.

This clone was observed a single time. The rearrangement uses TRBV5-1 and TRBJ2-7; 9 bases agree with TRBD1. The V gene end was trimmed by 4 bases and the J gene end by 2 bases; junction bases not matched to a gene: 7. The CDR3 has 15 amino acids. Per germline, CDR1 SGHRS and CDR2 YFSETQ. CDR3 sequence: CASSNAGTGTYEQYF. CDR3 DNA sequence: TGCGCCAGCAGCAATGCCGGGACAGGGACCTACGAGCAGTACTTC.

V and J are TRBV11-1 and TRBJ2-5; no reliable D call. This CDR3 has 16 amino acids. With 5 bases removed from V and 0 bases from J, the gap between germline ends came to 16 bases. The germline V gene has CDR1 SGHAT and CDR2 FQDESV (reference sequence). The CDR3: CASSPLVRLYQETQYF. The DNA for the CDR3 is TGTGCCAGCAGCCCCCTAGTGCGCCTGTACCAAGAGACCCAGTACTTC.

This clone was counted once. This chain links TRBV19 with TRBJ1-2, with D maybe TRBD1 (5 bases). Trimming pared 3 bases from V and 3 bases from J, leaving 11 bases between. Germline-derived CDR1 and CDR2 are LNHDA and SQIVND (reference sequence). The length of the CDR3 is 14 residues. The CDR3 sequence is CASSIPRVHYGYTF. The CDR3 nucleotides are TGTGCCAGTAGTATCCCCAGGGTTCACTATGGCTACACCTTC.